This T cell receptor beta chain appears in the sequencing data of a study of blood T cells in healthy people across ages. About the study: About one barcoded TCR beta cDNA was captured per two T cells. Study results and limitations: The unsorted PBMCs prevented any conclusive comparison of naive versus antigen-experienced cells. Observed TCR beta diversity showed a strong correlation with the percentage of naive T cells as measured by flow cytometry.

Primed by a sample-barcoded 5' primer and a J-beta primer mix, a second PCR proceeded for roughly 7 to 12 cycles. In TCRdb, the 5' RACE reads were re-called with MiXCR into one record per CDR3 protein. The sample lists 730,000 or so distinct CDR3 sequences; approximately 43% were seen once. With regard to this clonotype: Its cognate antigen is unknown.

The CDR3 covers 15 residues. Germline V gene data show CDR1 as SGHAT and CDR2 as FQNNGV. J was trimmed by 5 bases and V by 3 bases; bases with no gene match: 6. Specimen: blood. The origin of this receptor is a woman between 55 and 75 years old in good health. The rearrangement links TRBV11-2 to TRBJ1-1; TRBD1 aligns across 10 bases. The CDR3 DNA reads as TGTGCCAGCAGCTTCTGGACAGGGGGGAAGACTGAAGCTTTCTTT. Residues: CASSFWTGGKTEAFF. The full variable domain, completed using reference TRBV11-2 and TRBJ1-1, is EAGVAQSPRYKIIEKRQSVAFWCNPISGHATLYWYQQILGQGPKLLIQFQNNGVVDDSQLPKDRFSAERLKGVDSTLKIQPAKLEDSAVYLCASSFWTGGKTEAFFGQGTRLTVV.